This T cell receptor (beta chain) emerged from a study of blood T cell repertoires in COVID-19. Turning to the study itself: T cells, B-cell-depleted T cells, or PBMCs provided the cDNA or gDNA that served as material.

The CDR3 contains 12 residues. Germline CDR1 reads LGHDT; CDR2 reads YNNKEL (reference sequence). Trimming at V came to 2 bases and at J to 11 bases, leaving 5 bases not matched to a gene. The assay was immunoSEQ multiplex PCR, and TCRdb's table has in-frame clones only and misses some. This table has 95,000 to 150,000 clones, approximately 80% appearing once. The V gene is TRBV3-1 (or the pseudogene TRBV3-2), the J gene TRBJ1-2; TRBD1 aligns across 7 bases. The sequencing input was peripheral blood. The receptor's source is a woman aged 70-85 years with acute or convalescent COVID-19. The chain's CDR3 is CASSQTRGRYTF. The CDR3 DNA reads TGTGCCAGCAGCCAAACCAGGGGGAGGTACACCTTC.